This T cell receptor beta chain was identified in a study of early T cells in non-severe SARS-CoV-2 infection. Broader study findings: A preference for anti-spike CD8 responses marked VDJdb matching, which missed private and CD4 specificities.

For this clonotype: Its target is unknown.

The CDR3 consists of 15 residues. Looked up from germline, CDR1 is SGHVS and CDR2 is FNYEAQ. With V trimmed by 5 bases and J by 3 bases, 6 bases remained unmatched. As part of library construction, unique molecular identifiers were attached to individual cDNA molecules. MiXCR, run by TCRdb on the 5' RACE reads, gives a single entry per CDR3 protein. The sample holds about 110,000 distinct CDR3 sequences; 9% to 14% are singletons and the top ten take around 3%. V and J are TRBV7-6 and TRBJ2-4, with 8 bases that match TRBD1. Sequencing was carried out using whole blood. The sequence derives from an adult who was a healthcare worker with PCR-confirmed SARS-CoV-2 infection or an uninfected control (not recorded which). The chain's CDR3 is CASSPGTGDKNIQYF. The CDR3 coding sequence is TGTGCCAGCAGCCCCGGGACAGGCGACAAAAACATTCAGTACTTC.